The rows below give T cell receptor beta chains drawn from one sample of a study of T cell changes during pregnancy in multiple sclerosis. Repertoires were generated with immunoSEQ multiplex PCR, while TCRdb's copy carries only in-frame clones and drops some. This table holds nearly 110,000 clones, 80% to 95% found once. The sequencing here drew on peripheral blood, taken after pregnancy. The origin of the receptors is a female donor with multiple sclerosis, enrolled in a pregnancy study. CDR3s include the opening cysteine and the closing phenylalanine or tryptophan. A D gene is named only where the DNA matches it firmly. Clone sizes are given selectively: once, few, many, or a class where the clone is expanded.

size	D	J	V	CDR3	DNA
NA	TRBD1	TRBJ1-1	TRBV30	CAWSGDRLNTEAFF	TGTGCCTGGAGTGGGGACAGACTGAACACTGAAGCTTTCTTT
NA	TRBD2	TRBJ2-3	TRBV6-1	CASSEKAGGPDTQYF	TGTGCCAGCAGTGAAAAAGCGGGGGGGCCAGATACGCAGTATTTT
NA	TRBD1	TRBJ1-2	TRBV5-4	CASSLGGGGDYGYTF	TGTGCCAGCAGCTTGGGAGGGGGCGGCGACTATGGCTACACCTTC
once	TRBD2	TRBJ2-7	TRBV5-4	CASSSPGGNGEQYF	TGTGCCAGCAGCTCCCCCGGGGGGAATGGGGAGCAGTACTTC
once	NA	TRBJ1-1	TRBV29-1	CSVDRGSRNTEAFF	TGCAGCGTTGACCGGGGGAGTAGGAACACTGAAGCTTTCTTT
NA	NA	TRBJ1-3	TRBV7-8	CASSSTGFRGNTIYF	TGTGCCAGCAGCTCGACAGGCTTCAGGGGAAACACCATATATTTT
NA	NA	TRBJ2-5	TRBV20-1	CSAFQETQYF	TGCAGTGCCTTTCAAGAGACCCAGTACTTC
NA	TRBD2	TRBJ2-3	TRBV4-1	CASSQQRGGIDTQYF	TGCGCCAGCAGCCAACAGCGGGGGGGAATAGATACGCAGTATTTT
NA	TRBD2	TRBJ2-1	TRBV27	CASSPGLAASPPFF	TGTGCCAGCAGTCCGGGACTAGCGGCCTCTCCCCCGTTCTTC
NA	TRBD1	TRBJ1-2	TRBV6-5	CASSRTGGDYGYTF	TGTGCCAGCAGTAGGACAGGGGGCGACTATGGCTACACCTTC
NA	TRBD1	TRBJ1-2	TRBV27	CASRSGTGINYGYTF	TGTGCCAGCAGGTCGGGGACAGGAATAAACTATGGCTACACCTTC
NA	TRBD2	TRBJ2-1	TRBV5-1	CASSTTLAGAPAQFF	TGCGCCAGCAGCACTACTTTAGCGGGAGCGCCAGCGCAGTTCTTC
NA	TRBD1	TRBJ1-1	TRBV30	CAWSGDRGTEAFF	TGTGCCTGGAGCGGCGACAGGGGTACTGAAGCTTTCTTT
NA	TRBD1	TRBJ1-2	TRBV6-1	CASSEQTGGYGYTF	TGTGCCAGCAGTGAACAGACAGGGGGCTATGGCTACACCTTC
NA	NA	TRBJ2-3	TRBV25-1	CASSVRGSTDTQYF	TGTGCCAGCAGTGTGCGGGGCAGCACAGATACGCAGTATTTT
NA	NA	TRBJ1-1	TRBV6-1	CASSGGLIRRNTEAFF	TGTGCCAGCAGTGGAGGGCTCATTCGACGGAACACTGAAGCTTTCTTT
once	NA	TRBJ2-3	TRBV9	CASSVASGERGDTQYF	TGTGCCAGCAGCGTAGCGTCGGGCGAACGGGGAGATACGCAGTATTTT
NA	NA	TRBJ1-2	TRBV28	CASSLRGAGGYTF	TGTGCCAGCAGTTTACGGGGGGCGGGGGGCTACACCTTC
NA	NA	TRBJ1-1	TRBV28	CASSFQGTEAFF	TGTGCCAGCAGTTTCCAGGGGACTGAAGCTTTCTTT
NA	NA	TRBJ1-1	TRBV6-5	CASRPRTVMNTEAFF	TGTGCCAGCAGACCACGGACAGTCATGAACACTGAAGCTTTCTTT
NA	NA	TRBJ1-1	TRBV7-2	CASSSQTGDTEAFF	TGTGCCAGCAGCTCTCAAACGGGGGACACTGAAGCTTTCTTT
NA	NA	TRBJ2-5	TRBV27	CASSLRGRPGETQYF	TGTGCCAGCAGTTTGCGGGGGCGCCCCGGGGAGACCCAGTACTTC
NA	NA	TRBJ2-2	TRBV18	CASSPLVRTPWNTGELFF	TGTGCCAGCTCACCACTGGTCAGGACACCGTGGAACACCGGGGAGCTGTTTTTT
NA	TRBD2	TRBJ2-7	TRBV13	CASSLVTSGIYEQYF	TGTGCCAGCAGCTTAGTGACTAGCGGGATCTACGAGCAGTACTTC
NA	TRBD2	TRBJ2-1	TRBV30	CAGGGTGLAIYNEQFF	TGTGCGGGGGGTGGTACGGGACTAGCGATTTACAATGAGCAGTTCTTC
NA	NA	TRBJ1-3	TRBV7-2	CASSLAGRAEGNTIYF	TGTGCCAGCAGCTTAGCTGGGAGGGCTGAAGGAAACACCATATATTTT
NA	TRBD1	TRBJ2-3	TRBV7-6	CASSSNRGKRTDTQYF	TGTGCCAGCAGCTCGAACAGGGGAAAAAGGACAGATACGCAGTATTTT
NA	TRBD1	TRBJ1-2	TRBV19	CASSPRQGHGYTF	TGTGCCAGTAGTCCCCGACAGGGTCATGGCTACACCTTC
NA	TRBD1	TRBJ1-2	TRBV6-1	CASSDWTGVGYTF	TGTGCCAGCAGTGACTGGACAGGGGTAGGCTACACCTTC
NA	NA	TRBJ2-3	TRBV6-4	CASSLYGSTDTQYF	TGTGCCAGCAGTTTGTACGGTAGCACAGATACGCAGTATTTT
once	TRBD1	TRBJ2-1	TRBV7-2	CASSLVGTGAYNEQFF	TGTGCCAGCAGCTTAGTAGGGACAGGGGCCTACAATGAGCAGTTCTTC
NA	TRBD1	TRBJ1-1	TRBV5-1	CASSLRQGDTEAFF	TGCGCCAGCAGCTTGAGGCAGGGGGACACTGAAGCTTTCTTT
NA	TRBD1	TRBJ1-2	TRBV5-4	CASSRVGQGNYGYTF	TGTGCCAGCAGCCGAGTAGGACAGGGGAACTATGGCTACACCTTC
NA	NA	TRBJ2-1	TRBV5-1	CASSSLRGSSYNEQFF	TGCGCCAGCAGCTCCCTCCGGGGGAGCTCCTACAATGAGCAGTTCTTC
NA	TRBD1	TRBJ2-5	TRBV27	CASTPRQGKEETQYF	TGTGCCAGCACCCCCCGACAGGGGAAGGAAGAGACCCAGTACTTC
NA	TRBD2	TRBJ2-1	TRBV30	CAWSGTGRANEQFF	TGTGCCTGGAGCGGGACCGGGAGGGCCAATGAGCAGTTCTTC
NA	NA	TRBJ2-1	TRBV4-1	CASSQDKTAYNEQFF	TGCGCCAGCAGCCAAGATAAGACAGCCTACAATGAGCAGTTCTTC
NA	NA	TRBJ2-7	TRBV13	CASSLGGLGEQYF	TGTGCCAGCAGCTTAGGGGGCCTCGGCGAGCAGTACTTC
NA	TRBD2	TRBJ2-7	TRBV4-1	CASSPPGGPYEQYF	TGCGCCAGCAGCCCTCCGGGGGGGCCCTACGAGCAGTACTTC
few	NA	TRBJ1-5	TRBV10-1	CASSESLGQPSNQPQHF	TGCGCCAGCAGTGAATCTTTAGGACAGCCGAGCAATCAGCCCCAGCATTTT
NA	NA	TRBJ1-2	TRBV7-8	CASSLDRVVSYGYTF	TGTGCCAGCAGCTTAGACAGGGTTGTGTCCTATGGCTACACCTTC
NA	TRBD2	TRBJ2-1	TRBV27	CASSLLAGPYNEQFF	TGTGCCAGCAGTTTACTAGCGGGACCCTACAATGAGCAGTTCTTC
once	NA	TRBJ1-1	TRBV5-8	CASSLEGRGTEAFF	TGTGCCAGCAGCTTGGAGGGGAGGGGCACTGAAGCTTTCTTT
NA	TRBD1	TRBJ1-5	TRBV15	CATSRGGQGRQPQHF	TGTGCCACCAGCAGAGGGGGACAGGGTCGACAGCCCCAGCATTTT